These 21 T cell receptor beta chains share one sample of origin, sequenced in a study of molecular identifiers for immune sequencing clone quantification. TCRdb independently ran MiXCR on the PCR reads; one entry per CDR3 protein. Here the sample spans hundreds of thousands of distinct CDR3 sequences, around 25% being singletons. The material sequenced was naive CD8+ T cells from blood, with Jurkat cell RNA spiked in. The subset denotes: FACS-sorted CD8+CD4-CCR7+CD45RA+ naive T cells. These receptors came from a human donor in good health. Some libraries in this study had Jurkat cell RNA spiked in.

In its sample, this clonotype was seen many times. The chain couples TRBV28 to TRBJ1-1; D gene ambiguous. The CDR3 sequence is 13 residues long. Per the germline V gene, CDR1 is MDHEN and CDR2 is SYDVKM. Trimming took 4 bases from V and 0 from J, leaving 6 bases between them. The CDR3 sequence: CASSSALNTEAFF. The CDR3 DNA reads as TGTGCCAGCAGTTCTGCTCTGAACACTGAAGCTTTCTTT.

At least ten counts were recorded for this clonotype. This chain links TRBV30 with TRBJ2-7; 12 nucleotides match TRBD2. This CDR3 contains 15 residues. Germline V gene data show CDR1 as GTSNPN and CDR2 as SVGIG (reference sequence). J lost 5 bases, V lost 1 base, and 6 bases had no gene match. In DNA, the CDR3 is TGTGCCTGGAGTGCTAGCGGGAGGGCCTTAGACGAGCAGTACTTC. Translation: CAWSASGRALDEQYF.

Ten or more counts support this clonotype. The chain joins TRBV7-6 to TRBJ2-3, with D maybe TRBD2 (5 bases). Per germline, CDR1 SGHVS and CDR2 FNYEAQ. The CDR3 is made up of 14 amino acids. Trimming pared 2 bases from V and 11 bases from J, leaving 17 bases between. The CDR3 reads CASSLRDPWVEQYF. The CDR3 DNA is TGTGCCAGCAGCTTACGGGATCCCTGGGTTGAGCAGTATTTT.

This clonotype was recorded a few times. The chain has TRBV19 and TRBJ2-7; unclear D gene. V gave up 2 bases and J gave up 5 bases, with 7 bases separating them. CDR1 and CDR2 (germline): LNHDA, SQIVND (reference sequence). The CDR3 contains 12 residues. CDR3 sequence: CASSISAHEQYF. The CDR3 region has the DNA TGTGCCAGTAGTATATCGGCCCACGAGCAGTACTTC. Combining the CDR3 with reference TRBV19 and TRBJ2-7 gives the whole variable domain DGGITQSPKYLFRKEGQNVTLSCEQNLNHDAMYWYRQDPGQGLRLIYYSQIVNDFQKGDIAEGYSVSREKKESFPLTVTSAQKNPTAFYLCASSISAHEQYFGPGTRLTVT.

The rearrangement links TRBV6-2 or TRBV6-3 to TRBJ2-7, with 8 bases identical to TRBD2. This CDR3 spans 17 amino acids. V was pared by 1 base and J by 4 bases, with 12 bases of the junction left unmatched. Germline V gives CDR1 MNHEY, CDR2 SVGEGT. CDR3 in DNA: TGTGCCAGCAGTTACTACGTTTCTTTAGCGGGAAGTTACGAGCAGTACTTC. Protein sequence: CASSYYVSLAGSYEQYF.

For this clonotype: The CDR3 ends on some other residue instead of the conserved phenylalanine or tryptophan, so this is likely a read error. The chain couples TRBV24-1 to TRBJ1-1; D may be TRBD1 (5 bases). Germline lookup yields CDR1 KGHDR and CDR2 SFDVKD. The CDR3 covers 13 residues. The V end was cut by 3 bases, the J end by 8 bases, with 12 bases between. The chain's CDR3 is CATSDRDGAEAFL. The CDR3 DNA sequence: TGTGCCACCAGTGATCGGGACGGCGCCGAAGCTTTCCTT.

This sequence joins TRBV4-1 and TRBJ2-7; D ambiguous. Deletions cut 0 bases from V and 2 bases from J, with 11 bases between. There are 15 residues in the CDR3. Germline V gene sequence: CDR1 MGHRA, CDR2 YSYEKL. The CDR3 nucleotides are TGCGCCAGCAGCCAAGATCACGCTTTACCCTACGAGCAGTACTTC. Its translation is CASSQDHALPYEQYF.

The genes are TRBV11-2 and TRBJ2-2, with a possible D match to TRBD1 (5 bases). The CDR3 spans 16 residues. CDR1 and CDR2 (germline): SGHAT, FQNNGV. Trimming pared 5 bases from V and 3 bases from J, leaving 16 bases between. Here the CDR3 DNA reads TGTGCCAGCAGCATCCCGTACAGGATGGACACCGGGGAGCTGTTTTTT. Translated: CASSIPYRMDTGELFF.

The genes are TRBV4-1 and TRBJ2-6; 9 nucleotides align to TRBD2. V lost 2 bases to trimming and J lost 2 bases; unmatched junction nucleotides: 7. The CDR3 sequence is 18 residues long. Germline V CDR1 and CDR2: MGHRA, YSYEKL. CDR3 coding DNA: TGCGCCAGCAGCCAACATTTGCTAGCGGGAACTGGGGCCAACGTCCTGACTTTC. It translates to CASSQHLLAGTGANVLTF.

This sequence joins TRBV15 and TRBJ2-7; the match to TRBD1 covers 7 bases. Unmatched junction bases numbered 7, after V lost 5 bases and J lost 0 bases. Per germline, CDR1 LNHNV and CDR2 YYDKDF (reference sequence). The CDR3 extends over 15 amino acids. In DNA form, the CDR3 reads TGTGCCACCAGCGGCTCCAGACAGGGCTCCTACGAGCAGTACTTC. It codes for CATSGSRQGSYEQYF.

Many counts were recorded for this clonotype. The chain joins TRBV7-2 to TRBJ1-1; 7 bases are shared with TRBD1. The length of the CDR3 is 13 residues. Germline loops: CDR1 SGHTA, CDR2 FQGNSA. V dropped 5 bases and J dropped 10; count of bases not matched to a gene: 10. CDR3 residues: CASSPKMRGPAFF. The CDR3 DNA is TGTGCCAGCAGCCCAAAGATGAGGGGGCCAGCTTTCTTT.

The V and J genes are TRBV20-1 and TRBJ2-2, with D uncertain. Germline assignment: CDR1 DFQATT and CDR2 SNEGSKA (reference sequence). The CDR3 spans 12 residues. The germline V and J ends were trimmed by 7 bases and 5 bases, with 11 bases remaining between them. CDR3 in amino acids: CSVKVITGELFF. The DNA of the CDR3 is TGCAGTGTCAAGGTTATTACCGGGGAGCTGTTTTTT.

This clonotype was seen repeatedly, ten times or more. The chain recombines TRBV5-4 with TRBJ2-6; D is uncertain. Trimming left V 2 bases short and J 4 bases short, with 10 bases between. The CDR3 has 15 residues. Germline CDR1 is SGHNT and CDR2 is YYREEE (reference sequence). CDR3 in amino acids: CASSFGPSGANVLTF. DNA for the CDR3: TGTGCCAGCAGCTTCGGGCCTTCCGGGGCCAACGTCCTGACTTTC.

This clonotype was found many times. The genes are TRBV7-6 and TRBJ2-4; TRBD1 might be the D (7 bases). From germline, CDR1 is SGHVS and CDR2 FNYEAQ. Deletions cut 7 bases from V and 1 base from J, with 11 bases between. This CDR3 has 14 amino acids. The CDR3 loop reads CASTPGGAKNIQYF. The CDR3 region has the DNA TGTGCCAGCACCCCAGGGGGGGCCAAAAACATTCAGTACTTC.

This clonotype came up a few times. The CDR3 region is CATFDRAYQPQHF. In DNA, the CDR3 is TGCGCCACCTTTGACAGGGCTTATCAGCCCCAGCATTTT. This chain joins TRBV10-1 and TRBJ1-5; TRBD1 agrees at 7 bases. The CDR3 contains 13 residues. Trimming removed 10 bases from V and 5 bases from J; junction bases left unmatched: 8. CDR1 and CDR2 from the germline V gene are WNHNN and SYGVQD (reference sequence).

In this sample, this clonotype turned up many times. V is TRBV20-1 and J is TRBJ2-7, with 7 bases fitting TRBD1. V trimming: 2 bases; J trimming: 1 base; junction bases outside the gene matches: 2. This CDR3 comprises 13 residues. Per germline, CDR1 DFQATT and CDR2 SNEGSKA (reference sequence). The CDR3 region has the DNA TGCAGTGCTAGATCGACAGGGTCCTACGAGCAGTACTTC. Protein sequence: CSARSTGSYEQYF.

The gene calls are TRBV13 and TRBJ2-2; TRBD1 is a possible D gene (5 bases). The CDR3 covers 15 residues. V lost 5 bases to trimming and J lost 3 bases, with 13 bases between them. Germline assignment: CDR1 PRHDT and CDR2 FYEKMQ (reference sequence). CDR3 region: CASSAMGRDTGELFF. In DNA form, the CDR3 reads TGTGCCAGCAGCGCCATGGGCAGGGACACCGGGGAGCTGTTTTTT. The variable domain in full, completed from reference TRBV13 and TRBJ2-2, reads AAGVIQSPRHLIKEKRETATLKCYPIPRHDTVYWYQQGPGQDPQFLISFYEKMQSDKGSIPDRFSAQQFSDYHSELNMSSLELGDSALYFCASSAMGRDTGELFFGEGSRLTVL.

With respect to this clonotype: Being one base from a much bigger clone, this may be a read error. This chain connects TRBV7-9 to TRBJ2-3, with D perhaps matching TRBD2 (6 bases). V was pared by 6 bases and J by 0 bases, with 16 bases between. This CDR3 is built from 16 residues. Germline V gene data show CDR1 as SEHNR and CDR2 as FQNEAQ (reference sequence). The CDR3 reads CASRSDRGYSTDTQYF. Written as DNA, the CDR3 is TGTGCCAGCAGATCCGACCGGGGGTATAGCACAGATACGCAGTATTTT.

The rearrangement links TRBV5-1 to TRBJ2-3, with 9 bases lining up with TRBD1. V gave up 0 bases and J gave up 0 bases; unmatched junction bases: 2. Germline CDR1 is SGHRS and CDR2 is YFSETQ. CDR3 length: 16 residues. The CDR3 bases are TGCGCCAGCAGCTTGGCAACAGGGGGCAGCACAGATACGCAGTATTTT. Its protein is CASSLATGGSTDTQYF. Using reference TRBV5-1 and TRBJ2-3 for the parts outside the CDR3, the full variable domain is KAGVTQTPRYLIKTRGQQVTLSCSPISGHRSVSWYQQTPGQGLQFLFEYFSETQRNKGNFPGRFSGRQFSNSRSEMNVSTLELGDSALYLCASSLATGGSTDTQYFGPGTRLTVL.

The V call is TRBV20-1, the J call TRBJ2-1; no definite D call. The V gene lost 3 bases and the J gene lost 0 bases, with 12 bases spanning the gap. CDR3 length: 15 amino acids. Per the germline V gene, CDR1 is DFQATT and CDR2 is SNEGSKA (reference sequence). The CDR3 sequence is CSASSGASSYNEQFF. CDR3 nucleotide sequence: TGCAGTGCTAGTTCCGGCGCTAGCTCCTACAATGAGCAGTTCTTC.

As concerns this clonotype: The junction differs from germline at one of its ends, possibly a read error. V is TRBV4-3 and J is TRBJ1-1, with no clear D. This CDR3 has 16 amino acids. Germline values: CDR1 LGHNA, CDR2 YSLEER. The CDR3 is CARSQDLVGMNTVAFF. The CDR3 coding sequence is TGCGCCCGCAGCCAAGATTTAGTGGGGATGAACACTGTAGCTTTCTTT.